This T cell receptor (beta chain) is drawn from a study of blood T cell repertoires in COVID-19. As for the study in general: Samples of COVID-19 (acute and convalescent) were obtained from the United States, Italy and Spain. In each case, the material was cDNA or gDNA derived from T cells, B-cell-depleted T cells, or PBMCs.

Germline values: CDR1 LNHDA, CDR2 SQIVND (reference sequence). With 4 bases clipped from V and 4 bases from J, the junction kept 6 bases outside the gene matches. The CDR3 has 16 residues. This clone was detected once. A Seattle source enrolled patients during active infection and followed them longitudinally. Only in-frame clones appear in the TCRdb table, and some are missing; sequencing was by immunoSEQ multiplex PCR. There are fewer than 250,000 clones in the sample; around four fifths occur only once, and approximately 0.99% lies in the top ten. The chain links TRBV19 to TRBJ2-5; TRBD2 aligns across 13 bases. The material sequenced was peripheral blood. This sequence was found in a man between 60 and 70 years old with COVID-19, enrolled during active disease. In DNA form, the CDR3 reads TGTGCCAGTAGTAATGGACTAGCGGGAGTGGGAGAGACCCAGTACTTC. Protein sequence: CASSNGLAGVGETQYF.